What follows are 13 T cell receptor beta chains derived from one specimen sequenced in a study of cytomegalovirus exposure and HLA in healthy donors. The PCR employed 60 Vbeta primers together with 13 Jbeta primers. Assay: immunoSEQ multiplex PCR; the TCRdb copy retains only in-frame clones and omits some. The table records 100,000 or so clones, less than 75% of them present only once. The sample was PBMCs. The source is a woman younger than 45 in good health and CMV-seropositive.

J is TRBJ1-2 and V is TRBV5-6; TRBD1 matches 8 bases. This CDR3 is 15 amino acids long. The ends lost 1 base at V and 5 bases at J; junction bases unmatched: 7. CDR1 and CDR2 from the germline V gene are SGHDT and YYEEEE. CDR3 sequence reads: CASSLLSDRAYGYTF. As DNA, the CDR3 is TGTGCCAGCAGCTTGTTATCGGACAGGGCGTATGGCTACACCTTC.

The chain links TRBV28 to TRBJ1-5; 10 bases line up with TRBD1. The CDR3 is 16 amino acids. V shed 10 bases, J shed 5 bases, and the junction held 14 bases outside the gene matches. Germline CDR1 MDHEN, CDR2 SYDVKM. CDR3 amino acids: CATHLSGTGVDQPQHF. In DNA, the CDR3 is TGTGCCACTCATCTATCCGGGACAGGGGTGGATCAGCCCCAGCATTTT.

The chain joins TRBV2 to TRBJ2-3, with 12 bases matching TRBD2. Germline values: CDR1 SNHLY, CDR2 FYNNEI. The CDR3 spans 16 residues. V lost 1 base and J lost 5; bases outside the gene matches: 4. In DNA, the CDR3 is TGTGCCAGCAGTGAAGGTGGACTAGCGGGGAGAGATACGCAGTATTTT. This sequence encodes CASSEGGLAGRDTQYF.

CDR3 coding DNA: TGTGCCAGCACTGCCTACGACAGGGGCCATACTGAAGCTTTCTTT. Protein: CASTAYDRGHTEAFF. The gene calls are TRBV25-1 and TRBJ1-1; 8 nucleotides align to TRBD1. J gave up 5 bases and V 7 bases, and 12 bases lay outside the gene matches. This CDR3 has 15 amino acids. CDR1 MGHDK and CDR2 SYGVNS come from the germline V gene.

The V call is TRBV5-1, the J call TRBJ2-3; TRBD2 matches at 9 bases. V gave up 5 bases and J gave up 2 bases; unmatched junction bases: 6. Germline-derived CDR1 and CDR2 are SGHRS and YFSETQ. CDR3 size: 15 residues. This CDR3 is CASSLAGKPTDTQYF. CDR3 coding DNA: TGCGCCAGCAGTCTAGCGGGGAAACCCACAGATACGCAGTATTTT.

DNA of the CDR3: TGTGCCAGCAGCCCCCGGGACAGGGGTCCTCAACCTGGGGCCAACGTCCTGACTTTC. Translation: CASSPRDRGPQPGANVLTF. The rearrangement uses TRBV7-3 and TRBJ2-6, with TRBD1 matching 10 bases. V dropped 5 bases and J dropped 2; count of bases not matched to a gene: 12. This CDR3 is built from 19 residues. Per the germline V gene, CDR1 is SGHTA and CDR2 is FQGTGA.

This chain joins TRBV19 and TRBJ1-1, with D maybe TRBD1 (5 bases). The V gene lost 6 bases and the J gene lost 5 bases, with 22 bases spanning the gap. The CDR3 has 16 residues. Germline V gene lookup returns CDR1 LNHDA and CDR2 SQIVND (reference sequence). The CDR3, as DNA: TGTGCCAGTAGGGGAAGCCGTAAAGGGGCGTTAACTGAAGCTTTCTTT. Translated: CASRGSRKGALTEAFF.

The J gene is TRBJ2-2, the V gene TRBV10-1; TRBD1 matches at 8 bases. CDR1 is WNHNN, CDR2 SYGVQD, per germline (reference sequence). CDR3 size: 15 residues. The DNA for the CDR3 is TGCGCAAGACAAGCTGCAGGGGGCTGGACCGGGGAGCTGTTTTTT. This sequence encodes CARQAAGGWTGELFF.

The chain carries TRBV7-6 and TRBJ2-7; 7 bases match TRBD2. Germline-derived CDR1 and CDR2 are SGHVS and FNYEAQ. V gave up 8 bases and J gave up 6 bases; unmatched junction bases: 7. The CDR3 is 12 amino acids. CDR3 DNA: TGTGCCAGCGGATGGGAGGGGAGCGAGCAGTACTTC. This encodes CASGWEGSEQYF.

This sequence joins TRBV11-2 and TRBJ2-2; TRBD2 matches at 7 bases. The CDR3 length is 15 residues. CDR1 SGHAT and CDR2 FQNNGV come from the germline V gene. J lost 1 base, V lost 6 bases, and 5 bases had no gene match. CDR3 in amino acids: CASRRVAGNTGELFF. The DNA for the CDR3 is TGTGCCAGCAGACGCGTAGCGGGGAACACCGGGGAGCTGTTTTTT.

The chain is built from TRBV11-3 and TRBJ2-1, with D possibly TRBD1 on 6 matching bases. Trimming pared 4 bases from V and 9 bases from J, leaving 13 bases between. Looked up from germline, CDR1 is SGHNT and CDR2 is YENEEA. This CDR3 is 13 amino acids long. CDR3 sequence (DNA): TGTGCCAGCAGCTCCACAGGGTTTGGTGAGCAGTTCTTC. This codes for CASSSTGFGEQFF. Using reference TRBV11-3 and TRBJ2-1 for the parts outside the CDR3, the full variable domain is EAGVVQSPRYKIIEKKQPVAFWCNPISGHNTLYWYLQNLGQGPELLIRYENEEAVDDSQLPKDRFSAERLKGVDSTLKIQPAELGDSAVYLCASSSTGFGEQFFGPGTRLTVL.

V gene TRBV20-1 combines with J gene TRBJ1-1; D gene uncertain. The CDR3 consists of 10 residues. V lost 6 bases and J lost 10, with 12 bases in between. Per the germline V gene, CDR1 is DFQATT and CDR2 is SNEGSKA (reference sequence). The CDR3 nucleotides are TGCAGTGCCACAATACGGGGAGCTTTCTTT. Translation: CSATIRGAFF.

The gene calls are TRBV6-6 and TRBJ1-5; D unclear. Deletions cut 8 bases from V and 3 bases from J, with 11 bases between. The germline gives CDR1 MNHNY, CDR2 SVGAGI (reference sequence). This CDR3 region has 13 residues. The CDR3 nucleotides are TGTGCCAGCGGCCGTTTACCCAATCAGCCCCAGCATTTT. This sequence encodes CASGRLPNQPQHF.